The TCR beta chain described here comes from a study of a mutant IDH1 vaccine in newly diagnosed glioma. Across the whole study: Previous treatment comprised radiotherapy, temozolomide, or both, mostly both. Study results and caveats: Changes in the top peripheral T cell clonotypes seemingly had no bearing on pseudoprogression.

Only a few counts were recorded for this clone. Its matching antigen is unknown. The table came from immunoSEQ multiplex PCR; TCRdb's copy has only in-frame clones and leaves some out. The sample lists more than 80,000 clones; 83% were seen once. CDR1 and CDR2 from the germline V gene are SGDLS and YYNGEE. CDR3 length equals 14 residues. V dropped 0 bases and J dropped 6 bases, with 12 bases sitting between them. Time point of the sample: baseline, week 1 (first vaccination visit). As to treatment: pre-vaccination baseline after standard-of-care therapy. Each astrocytoma in the donors was new, WHO grade 3 or 4, IDH1-mutant and ATRX-lost.

The TCR was taken from a woman aged 45-60 years with glioma. V gene TRBV9 combines with J gene TRBJ1-1; unclear D gene. The material was PBMCs, obtained from a glioma patient treated with radiotherapy, temozolomide or both. In nucleotides, the CDR3 is TGTGCCAGCAGCGTAGTAAGGGAGACCCCTGAAGCTTTCTTT. Translated, it gives CASSVVRETPEAFF.